This TCR beta chain is drawn from a study of identical twins. Germline V lookup: CDR1 DFQATT, CDR2 SNEGSKA (reference sequence). The CDR3 runs to 14 residues. V lost 3 bases and J lost 3, with 12 bases in between. Via MiXCR, TCRdb re-called the 5' RACE reads, giving one row per CDR3 protein. Of 450,000 or so distinct CDR3 sequences in the sample, 14% were seen once. Study-wide findings and caveats: Because invariant MAIT and iNKT cells could be present, zero-insertion analyses could be partly confounded. Clonotypes of the beta chain that were abundant in cord blood carried fewer insertions (memory repertoires showed none). Findings came from cross-sectional statistics, without long-term follow-up of donors.

No donor was unhealthy or non-Caucasian. A few counts support this clonotype. Its antigen is currently unknown. The data were also submitted as part of a second study, on yellow fever vaccine responses in identical twins.

The rearrangement joins TRBV20-1 to TRBJ2-4; unclear D gene. Sequencing was performed on CD4+ T cells sorted from blood. The clonotype comes from a woman between 18 and 30 years old in good health. For the CDR3, the DNA is TGCAGTGCTAGTTTGGGAATGGTCAAAAACATTCAGTACTTC. It is translated as CSASLGMVKNIQYF.